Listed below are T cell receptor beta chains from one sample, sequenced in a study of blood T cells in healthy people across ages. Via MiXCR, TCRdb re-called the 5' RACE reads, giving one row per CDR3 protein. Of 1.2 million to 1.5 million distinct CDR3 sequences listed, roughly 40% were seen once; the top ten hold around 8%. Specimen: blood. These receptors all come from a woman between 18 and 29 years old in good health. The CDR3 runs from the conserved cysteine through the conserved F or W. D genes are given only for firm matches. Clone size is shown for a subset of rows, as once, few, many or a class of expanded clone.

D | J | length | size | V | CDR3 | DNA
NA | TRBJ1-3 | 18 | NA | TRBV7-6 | CASSLLPPGDDSGNTIYF | TGTGCCAGCAGCTTACTACCCCCGGGTGACGACTCTGGAAACACCATATATTTT
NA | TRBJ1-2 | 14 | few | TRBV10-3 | CAITSTGSNYGYTF | TGTGCCATCACCTCGACAGGTTCTAACTATGGCTACACCTTC
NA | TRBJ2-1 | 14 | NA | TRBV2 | CASSWQGIYNEQFF | TGTGCCAGCAGTTGGCAGGGGATCTACAATGAGCAGTTCTTC
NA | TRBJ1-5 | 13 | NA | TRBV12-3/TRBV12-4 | CASTNREYQPQHF | TGTGCCAGCACTAACAGGGAATATCAGCCCCAGCATTTT
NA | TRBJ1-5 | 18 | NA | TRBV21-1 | CARESGTGGSYSNQPQHF | TGTGCCAGGGAATCCGGGACAGGGGGTTCATATAGCAATCAGCCCCAGCATTTT
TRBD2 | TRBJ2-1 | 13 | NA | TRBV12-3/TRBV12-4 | CASSLGAGNEQFF | TGTGCCAGCAGTTTAGGAGCGGGAAATGAGCAGTTCTTC
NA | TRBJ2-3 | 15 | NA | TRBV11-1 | CASSSLGGLTDTQYF | TGTGCCAGCAGCTCCCTTGGGGGTCTCACAGATACGCAGTATTTT
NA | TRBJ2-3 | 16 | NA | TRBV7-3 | CASSPGLGFGADTQYF | TGTGCCAGCAGCCCAGGTTTAGGGTTTGGCGCAGATACGCAGTATTTT
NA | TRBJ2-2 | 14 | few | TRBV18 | CASSAQGNTGELFF | TGTGCCAGTTCTGCGCAGGGTAACACCGGGGAGCTGTTTTTT
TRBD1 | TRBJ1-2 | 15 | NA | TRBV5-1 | CASSTRQGNYYGYTF | TGCGCCAGCAGCACCCGACAGGGGAACTACTATGGCTACACCTTC
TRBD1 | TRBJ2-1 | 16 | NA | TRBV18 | CASSPKNRGSYNEQFF | TGTGCCAGCTCACCGAAGAACAGGGGCTCCTACAATGAGCAGTTCTTC
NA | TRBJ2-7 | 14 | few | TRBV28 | CASSLTQGGGEQYF | TGTGCCAGCAGTTTAACCCAGGGGGGAGGCGAGCAGTACTTC
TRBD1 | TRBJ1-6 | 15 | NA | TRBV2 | CASSATRTGNSPLHF | TGTGCCAGCAGCGCCACCCGGACAGGCAATTCACCCCTCCACTTT
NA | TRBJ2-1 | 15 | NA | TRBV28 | CASSFPGVSYNEQFF | TGTGCCAGCAGTTTCCCGGGGGTCTCCTACAATGAGCAGTTCTTC
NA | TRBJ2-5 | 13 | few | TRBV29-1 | CSVGQGGRETQYF | TGCAGCGTTGGGCAGGGAGGAAGAGAGACCCAGTACTTC
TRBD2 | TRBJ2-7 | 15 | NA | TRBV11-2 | CASGSSGNGYNEQYF | TGTGCCAGCGGGTCTAGCGGGAATGGGTACAATGAGCAGTACTTC
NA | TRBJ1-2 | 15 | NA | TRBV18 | CASSPPNLSNYGYTF | TGTGCCAGCTCACCACCGAACTTGTCTAACTATGGCTACACCTTC
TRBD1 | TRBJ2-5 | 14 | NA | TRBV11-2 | CASSLEGRGETQYF | TGTGCCAGCAGCTTAGAGGGCAGGGGGGAGACCCAGTACTTC
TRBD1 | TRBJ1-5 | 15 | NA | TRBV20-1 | CSARATGGPNQPQHF | TGCAGTGCTAGAGCCACAGGGGGCCCCAATCAGCCCCAGCATTTT
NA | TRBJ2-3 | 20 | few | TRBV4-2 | CASSQDRGLPKIYSTDTQYF | TGTGCCAGCAGCCAAGACCGCGGACTCCCAAAAATATATAGCACAGATACGCAGTATTTT
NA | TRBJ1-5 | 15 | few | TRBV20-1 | CSASTGSALFQPQHF | TGCAGTGCTAGCACGGGTTCGGCCCTCTTCCAGCCCCAGCATTTT
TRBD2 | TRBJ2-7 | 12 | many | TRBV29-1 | CSVGRGEDEQYF | TGCAGCGTTGGCCGGGGGGAGGACGAGCAGTACTTC
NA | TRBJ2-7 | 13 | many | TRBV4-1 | CASSYDRQYEQYF | TGCGCCAGCAGCTACGACAGACAGTACGAGCAGTACTTC
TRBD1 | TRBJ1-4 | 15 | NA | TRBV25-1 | CASSEYGRGGEKLFF | TGTGCCAGCAGTGAATATGGCAGGGGGGGAGAAAAACTGTTTTTT
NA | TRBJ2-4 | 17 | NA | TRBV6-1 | CAIEKDGRTYGENIQYF | TGTGCCATCGAAAAGGACGGACGAACCTATGGGGAAAACATTCAGTACTTC